These 20 T cell receptor beta chains share one sample of origin, sequenced in a study of blood T cell repertoires in COVID-19. Profiled with immunoSEQ multiplex PCR; TCRdb holds only in-frame clones, not every one. This sample has more than 95,000 clones, with approximately 85% found just once. The sample was peripheral blood. These receptors all come from a woman older than 75 with COVID-19, enrolled during active disease.

The chain couples TRBV4-2 to TRBJ1-5; 7 positions match TRBD1. There are 19 residues in the CDR3. Trimming at V came to 1 base and at J to 0 bases, leaving 12 bases not matched to a gene. Per germline, CDR1 LGHNA and CDR2 YNFKEQ. Here the CDR3 DNA reads TGTGCCAGCAGCCAAGGACAGGGCGGCTATAGCAGTAGCAATCAGCCCCAGCATTTT. It encodes CASSQGQGGYSSSNQPQHF.

This rearrangement joins TRBV3-1 (or the pseudogene TRBV3-2) to TRBJ2-1; D is ambiguous. The CDR3 runs 13 residues. CDR1 LGHDT and CDR2 YNNKEL come from the germline V gene (reference sequence). Between the trimmed V and J ends, which lost 1 base and 9 bases, there was a span of 10 bases. DNA for the CDR3: TGTGCCAGCAGCCAAGTCGGCGGAGTTGAGCAGTTCTTC. Encoded protein: CASSQVGGVEQFF.

The chain joins TRBV21-1 to TRBJ1-2; the listed D gene, TRBD1, was not tested against the DNA. TRBV21-1 corresponds to a pseudogene. The CDR3 length is 18 residues. The CDR3 coding sequence is TGTGCCAGCAGCAAAAAATGGACAGACCCGTTACTGAACTATGGCTACACCTTC. This codes for CASSKKWTDPLLNYGYTF.

The chain employs TRBV5-1 and TRBJ2-7; tentatively, D is TRBD1 (5 bases). The germline V gene encodes CDR1 SGHRS and CDR2 YFSETQ. The germline V and J ends were trimmed by 0 bases and 2 bases, with 12 bases remaining between them. This CDR3 contains 15 residues. CDR3 in amino acids: CASSLGDSSTYEQYF. DNA for the CDR3: TGCGCCAGCAGCTTGGGTGACAGCTCAACCTACGAGCAGTACTTC. Full variable domain (missing parts from reference TRBV5-1 and TRBJ2-7): KAGVTQTPRYLIKTRGQQVTLSCSPISGHRSVSWYQQTPGQGLQFLFEYFSETQRNKGNFPGRFSGRQFSNSRSEMNVSTLELGDSALYLCASSLGDSSTYEQYFGPGTRLTVT.

This chain connects TRBV19 to TRBJ1-2; the D gene is possibly TRBD1 (6 bases). The CDR3 sequence is 14 residues long. Deletions cut 4 bases from V and 4 bases from J, with 13 bases between. Germline CDR1 and CDR2: LNHDA and SQIVND (reference sequence). The CDR3, as DNA: TGTGCCAGTAGTAAGGAGCGGGGGGCCTATGGCTACACCTTC. Translation: CASSKERGAYGYTF.

Points on this clone: The same CDR3 also results from other DNA sequences found in this sample. This chain connects TRBV4-3 to TRBJ1-5, with D possibly matching TRBD1 (5 bases). Germline lookup yields CDR1 LGHNA and CDR2 YSLEER. V lost 1 base and J lost 4, with 8 bases in between. This CDR3 has 14 amino acids. The CDR3: CASSQASGNQPQHF. CDR3 DNA: TGCGCCAGCAGCCAAGCGTCAGGGAATCAGCCCCAGCATTTT.

This rearrangement joins TRBV27 to TRBJ2-7; 9 bases are shared with TRBD2. The CDR3 runs 15 residues. Germline V gene sequence: CDR1 MNHEY, CDR2 SMNVEV (reference sequence). With V trimmed by 2 bases and J by 2 bases, 4 bases remained unmatched. Here the CDR3 reads CASSLEAGGPYEQYF. The CDR3 DNA reads as TGTGCCAGCAGTTTAGAGGCGGGAGGGCCCTACGAGCAGTACTTC.

This chain connects TRBV28 to TRBJ1-5; weak D call: TRBD1 (6 bases). CDR1 MDHEN and CDR2 SYDVKM come from the germline V gene. The V end lost 2 bases, the J end lost 6 bases, and 11 bases lay between the germline ends. The CDR3 loop spans 14 amino acids. CDR3 nucleotide sequence: TGTGCCAGCAGTTTAAGCTCAGGGGCTCAGCCCCAGCATTTT. Protein product: CASSLSSGAQPQHF.

The chain employs TRBV7-8 and TRBJ1-2, with 9 bases that match TRBD1. From germline, CDR1 is SGHVS and CDR2 FQNEAQ. This CDR3 has 16 amino acids. Unmatched junction bases numbered 9, after V lost 2 bases and J lost 5 bases. CDR3 DNA sequence: TGTGCCAGCAGCTTACTCTCCACAGGGGGCTTGTATGGCTACACCTTC. Protein sequence: CASSLLSTGGLYGYTF.

This clone was counted only a few times. The identical CDR3 is also encoded by other nucleotide sequences in the sample. The chain is built from TRBV4-1 and TRBJ1-5; D uncertain. This CDR3 contains 14 residues. The germline CDR1 and CDR2 sequences are MGHRA and YSYEKL. Trimming removed 1 base at V and 1 base at J, with 5 bases between. The chain's CDR3 is CASSQVSSNQPQHF. CDR3 DNA sequence: TGCGCCAGCAGCCAAGTGAGCAGCAATCAGCCCCAGCATTTT.

This chain joins TRBV5-4 and TRBJ2-7; 14 nucleotides agree with TRBD2. The CDR3 contains 16 residues. The germline V gene encodes CDR1 SGHNT and CDR2 YYREEE (reference sequence). Losses at the gene ends were 4 bases for V and 3 bases for J; bases not matched to a gene: 6. The CDR3 region has the DNA TGTGCCAGCAGCCCTGGGACTAGCGGGAGTTTCTACGAGCAGTACTTC. Protein sequence: CASSPGTSGSFYEQYF.

The V call is TRBV20-1, the J call TRBJ2-5, with 9 bases lining up with TRBD2. V trimming: 3 bases; J trimming: 5 bases; junction bases outside the gene matches: 10. CDR1 is DFQATT and CDR2 is SNEGSKA in the germline V gene (reference sequence). The CDR3 totals 15 residues. Written as DNA, the CDR3 is TGCAGTGCTAGTGGGGTAGCGGGAGTTGTGGAGACCCAGTACTTC. Protein: CSASGVAGVVETQYF.

This rearrangement joins TRBV9 to TRBJ2-2; 8 positions agree with TRBD1. Trimming removed 4 bases from V and 2 bases from J; junction bases left unmatched: 7. This CDR3 spans 16 amino acids. Germline CDR1 SGDLS, CDR2 YYNGEE. In DNA form, the CDR3 reads TGTGCCAGCAGCACTAGGACAGGGCGAAACACCGGGGAGCTGTTTTTT. Translation: CASSTRTGRNTGELFF.

The rearrangement uses TRBV5-8 and TRBJ2-5; tentatively, D is TRBD1 (6 bases). The germline CDR1 and CDR2 sequences are SGHTS and YDEGEE. Trimming stripped 4 bases from V and 5 bases from J, with 21 bases between. CDR3 length equals 16 residues. The CDR3 loop reads CASSGTLTGTGETQYF. CDR3 nucleotide sequence: TGTGCCAGCAGCGGAACTTTGACAGGCACGGGGGAGACCCAGTACTTC.

The V gene is TRBV19, the J gene TRBJ2-2; TRBD2 matches at 7 bases. CDR3 length: 15 residues. V lost 4 bases and J lost 6; bases outside the gene matches: 8. Germline CDR1 and CDR2: LNHDA and SQIVND (reference sequence). CDR3: CASSREGRRAGELFF. CDR3 sequence (DNA): TGTGCCAGTAGTAGGGAGGGCCGGCGTGCCGGGGAGCTGTTTTTT.

This clone was seen just once. CDR3 sequence: CASSPGLAGADTQYF. In DNA form, the CDR3 reads TGTGCCAGCAGCCCCGGACTAGCGGGAGCGGATACGCAGTATTTT. The rearrangement uses TRBV7-6 and TRBJ2-3; 13 bases agree with TRBD2. CDR1 is SGHVS, CDR2 FNYEAQ, per germline. The ends lost 5 bases at V and 6 bases at J; junction bases unmatched: 5. The CDR3 extends over 15 amino acids.

In this sample, this clone turned up a few times. The chain employs TRBV28 and TRBJ1-2; tentative D call: TRBD1 (6 bases). There are 13 residues in the CDR3. Deletions cut 8 bases from V and 3 bases from J, with 13 bases between. Germline V gene sequence: CDR1 MDHEN, CDR2 SYDVKM. CDR3: CASVRGEDYGYTF. CDR3 DNA: TGTGCCAGCGTCAGGGGTGAGGACTATGGCTACACCTTC.

This rearrangement joins TRBV5-4 to TRBJ1-1, with 9 bases matching TRBD1. V shed 3 bases and J 4 bases; nucleotides not matched to a gene: 1. The CDR3 is 13 amino acids. Germline V gives CDR1 SGHNT, CDR2 YYREEE (reference sequence). The CDR3: CASSWDRVTEAFF. DNA for the CDR3: TGTGCCAGCAGCTGGGACAGGGTCACTGAAGCTTTCTTT.

The table lists this clone with a few counts. The CDR3 nucleotides are TGTGCCAGCAGCCGGATAGGAGGAGAGCCCCAGCATTTT. Translated: CASSRIGGEPQHF. V and J are TRBV7-2 and TRBJ1-5, with D unclear. CDR1 and CDR2 from the germline V gene are SGHTA and FQGNSA. The CDR3 contains 13 residues. Trimming pared 5 bases from V and 8 bases from J, leaving 13 bases between.

V gene TRBV28 combines with J gene TRBJ2-5, with a possible D match to TRBD2 (7 bases). In germline, CDR1 is MDHEN, CDR2 SYDVKM. V was pared by 4 bases and J by 6 bases, with 18 bases between. This CDR3 region has 15 residues. The CDR3 here is CASSSVVGGRKTQYF. CDR3 in DNA: TGTGCCAGCAGTTCCGTGGTGGGGGGGCGTAAGACCCAGTACTTC.